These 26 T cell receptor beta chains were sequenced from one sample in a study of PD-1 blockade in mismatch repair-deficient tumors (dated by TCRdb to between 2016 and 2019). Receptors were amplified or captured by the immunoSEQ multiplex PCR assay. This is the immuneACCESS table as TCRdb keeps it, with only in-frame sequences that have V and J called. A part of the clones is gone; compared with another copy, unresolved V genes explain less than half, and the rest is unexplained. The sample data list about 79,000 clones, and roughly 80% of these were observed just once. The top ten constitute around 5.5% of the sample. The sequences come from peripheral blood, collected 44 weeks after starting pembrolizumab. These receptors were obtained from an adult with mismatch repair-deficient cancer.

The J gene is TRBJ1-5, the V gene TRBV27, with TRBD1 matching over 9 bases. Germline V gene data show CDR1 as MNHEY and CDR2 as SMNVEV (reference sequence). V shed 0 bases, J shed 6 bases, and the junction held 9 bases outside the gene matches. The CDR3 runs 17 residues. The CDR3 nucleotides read TGTGCCAGCAGTTTATCGTGGGGGGGACAGGGAATTCAGCCCCAGCATTTT. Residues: CASSLSWGGQGIQPQHF.

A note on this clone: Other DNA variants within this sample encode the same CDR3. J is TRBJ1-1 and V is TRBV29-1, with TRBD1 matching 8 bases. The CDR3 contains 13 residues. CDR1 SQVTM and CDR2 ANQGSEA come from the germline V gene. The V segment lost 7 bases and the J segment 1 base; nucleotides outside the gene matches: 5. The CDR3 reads CSAGQGGNTEAFF. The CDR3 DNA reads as TGCAGCGCTGGACAGGGTGGGAACACTGAAGCTTTCTTT. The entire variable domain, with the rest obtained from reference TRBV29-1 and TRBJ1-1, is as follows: SAVISQKPSRDICQRGTSLTIQCQVDSQVTMMFWYRQQPGQSLTLIATANQGSEATYESGFVIDKFPISRPNLTFSTLTVSNMSPEDSSIYLCSAGQGGNTEAFFGQGTRLTVV.

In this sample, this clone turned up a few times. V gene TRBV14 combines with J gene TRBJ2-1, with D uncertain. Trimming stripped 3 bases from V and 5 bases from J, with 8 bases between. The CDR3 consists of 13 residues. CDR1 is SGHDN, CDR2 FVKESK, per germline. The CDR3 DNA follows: TGTGCCAGCAGCCATCGCGGAAACAATGAGCAGTTCTTC. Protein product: CASSHRGNNEQFF.

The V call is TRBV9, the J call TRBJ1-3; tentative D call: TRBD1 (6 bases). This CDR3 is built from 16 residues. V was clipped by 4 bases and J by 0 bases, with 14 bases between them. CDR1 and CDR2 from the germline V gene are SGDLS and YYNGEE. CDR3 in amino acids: CASSPDRTFSGNTIYF. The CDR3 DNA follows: TGTGCCAGCAGCCCGGACAGAACATTCTCTGGAAACACCATATATTTT.

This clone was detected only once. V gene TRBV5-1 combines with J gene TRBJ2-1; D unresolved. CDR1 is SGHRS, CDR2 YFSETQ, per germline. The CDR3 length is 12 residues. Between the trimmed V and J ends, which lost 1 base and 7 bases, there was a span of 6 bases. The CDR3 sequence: CASSLTKNEQFF. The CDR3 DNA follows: TGCGCCAGCAGCTTGACTAAGAATGAGCAGTTCTTC.

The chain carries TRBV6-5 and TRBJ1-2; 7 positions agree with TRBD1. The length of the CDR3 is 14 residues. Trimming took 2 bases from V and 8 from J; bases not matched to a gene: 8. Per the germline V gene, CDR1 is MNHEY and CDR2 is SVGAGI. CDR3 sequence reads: CASSYAKGAHGYTF. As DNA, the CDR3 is TGTGCCAGCAGTTACGCGAAGGGGGCGCACGGCTACACCTTC.

CDR3 sequence (DNA): TGTGCCAGCAGTTTAAATAGGAGGAACACTGAAGCTTTCTTT. This encodes CASSLNRRNTEAFF. The rearrangement links TRBV27 to TRBJ1-1; no definite D call. The V gene's germline CDR1 is MNHEY and CDR2 SMNVEV (reference sequence). V was cut by 2 bases and J by 1 base, with 8 bases left in between. The length of the CDR3 is 14 residues.

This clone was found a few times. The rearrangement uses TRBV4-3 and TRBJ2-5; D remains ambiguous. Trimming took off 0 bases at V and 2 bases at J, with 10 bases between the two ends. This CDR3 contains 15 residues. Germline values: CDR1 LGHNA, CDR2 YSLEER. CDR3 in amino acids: CASSQEGYSQETQYF. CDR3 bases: TGCGCCAGCAGCCAAGAAGGGTACAGTCAAGAGACCCAGTACTTC.

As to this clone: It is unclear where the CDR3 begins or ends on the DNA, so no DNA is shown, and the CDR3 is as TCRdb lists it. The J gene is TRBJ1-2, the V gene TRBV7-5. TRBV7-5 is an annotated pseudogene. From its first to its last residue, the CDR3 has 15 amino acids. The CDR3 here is CASSFGGGSHYGYTF.

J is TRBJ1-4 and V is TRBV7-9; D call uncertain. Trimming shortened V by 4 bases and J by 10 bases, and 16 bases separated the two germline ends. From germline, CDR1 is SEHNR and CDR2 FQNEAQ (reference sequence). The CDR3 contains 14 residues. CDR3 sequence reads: CASSSGEFLGKLFF. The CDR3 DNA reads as TGTGCCAGCAGCTCCGGGGAGTTCCTAGGAAAACTGTTTTTT.

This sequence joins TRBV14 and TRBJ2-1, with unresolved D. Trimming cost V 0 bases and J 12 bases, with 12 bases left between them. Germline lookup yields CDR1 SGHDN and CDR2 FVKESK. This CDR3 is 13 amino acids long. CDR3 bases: TGTGCCAGCAGCCAAGATCGGAGTCCGGGGCAGTTCTTC. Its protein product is CASSQDRSPGQFF.

CDR3 protein: CASSLFIQETQYF. The CDR3 DNA sequence: TGCGCCAGCAGCTTGTTCATACAAGAGACCCAGTACTTC. The J gene is TRBJ2-5, the V gene TRBV5-1; no reliable D call. Trimming took off 1 base at V and 2 bases at J, with 6 bases between the two ends. This CDR3 has 13 residues. Germline loops: CDR1 SGHRS, CDR2 YFSETQ.

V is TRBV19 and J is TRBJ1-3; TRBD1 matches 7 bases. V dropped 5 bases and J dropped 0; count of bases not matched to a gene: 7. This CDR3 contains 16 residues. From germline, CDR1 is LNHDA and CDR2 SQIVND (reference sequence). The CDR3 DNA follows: TGTGCCAGTAGTGGACAGGTCGAAAACTCTGGAAACACCATATATTTT. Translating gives CASSGQVENSGNTIYF.

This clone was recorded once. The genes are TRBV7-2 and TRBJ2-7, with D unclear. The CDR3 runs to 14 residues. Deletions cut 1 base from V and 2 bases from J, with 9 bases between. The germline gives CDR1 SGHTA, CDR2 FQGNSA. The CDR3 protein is CASSLGRLPYEQYF. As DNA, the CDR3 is TGTGCCAGCAGCTTAGGCAGGCTTCCCTACGAGCAGTACTTC.

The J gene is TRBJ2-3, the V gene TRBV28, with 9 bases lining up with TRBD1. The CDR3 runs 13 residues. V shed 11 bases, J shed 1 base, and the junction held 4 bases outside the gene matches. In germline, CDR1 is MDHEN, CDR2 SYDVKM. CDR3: CASRDRGTDTQYF. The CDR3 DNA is TGTGCCTCGAGGGACAGGGGCACAGATACGCAGTATTTT.

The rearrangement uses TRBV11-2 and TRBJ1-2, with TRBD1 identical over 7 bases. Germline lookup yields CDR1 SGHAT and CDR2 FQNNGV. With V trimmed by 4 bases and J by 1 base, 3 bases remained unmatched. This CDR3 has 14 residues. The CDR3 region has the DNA TGTGCCAGCAGCTCCACAGGGGTTAACTATGGCTACACCTTC. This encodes CASSSTGVNYGYTF.

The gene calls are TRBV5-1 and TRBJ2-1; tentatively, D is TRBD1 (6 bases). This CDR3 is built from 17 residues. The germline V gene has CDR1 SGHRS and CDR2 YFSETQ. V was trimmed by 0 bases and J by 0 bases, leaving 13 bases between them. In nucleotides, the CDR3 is TGCGCCAGCAGCTTGGCCCCACAGGGTAGCTCCTACAATGAGCAGTTCTTC. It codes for CASSLAPQGSSYNEQFF. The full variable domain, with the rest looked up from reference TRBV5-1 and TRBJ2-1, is KAGVTQTPRYLIKTRGQQVTLSCSPISGHRSVSWYQQTPGQGLQFLFEYFSETQRNKGNFPGRFSGRQFSNSRSEMNVSTLELGDSALYLCASSLAPQGSSYNEQFFGPGTRLTVL.

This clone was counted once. CDR3 DNA sequence: TGTGCCAGCAGCCAAGATTATAACAGGGACTTTGGAAACACCATATATTTT. Its translation is CASSQDYNRDFGNTIYF. The chain links TRBV4-2 to TRBJ1-3, with D possibly matching TRBD1 (6 bases). V shed 0 bases and J shed 3 bases, with 15 bases lying between them. Germline CDR1 reads LGHNA; CDR2 reads YNFKEQ. CDR3 size: 17 residues.

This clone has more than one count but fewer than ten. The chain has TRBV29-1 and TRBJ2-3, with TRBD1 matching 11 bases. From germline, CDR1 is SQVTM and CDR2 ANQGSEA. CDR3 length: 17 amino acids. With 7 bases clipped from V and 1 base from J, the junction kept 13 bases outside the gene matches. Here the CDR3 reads CSGRGDRGSLGTDTQYF. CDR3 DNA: TGCAGCGGCCGAGGGGACAGGGGGTCACTGGGCACAGATACGCAGTATTTT.

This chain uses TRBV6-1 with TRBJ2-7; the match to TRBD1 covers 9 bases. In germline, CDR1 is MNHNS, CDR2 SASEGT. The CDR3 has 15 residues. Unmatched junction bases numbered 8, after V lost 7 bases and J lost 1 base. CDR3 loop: CASNKDRGSSYEQYF. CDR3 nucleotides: TGTGCCAGCAATAAAGACAGGGGGAGTTCCTACGAGCAGTACTTC.

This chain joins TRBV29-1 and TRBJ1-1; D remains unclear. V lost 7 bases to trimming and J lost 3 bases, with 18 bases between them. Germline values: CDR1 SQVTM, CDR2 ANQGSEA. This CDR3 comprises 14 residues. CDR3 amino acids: CSAIETSRYTEAFF. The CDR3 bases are TGCAGCGCCATTGAAACTTCACGTTACACTGAAGCTTTCTTT.

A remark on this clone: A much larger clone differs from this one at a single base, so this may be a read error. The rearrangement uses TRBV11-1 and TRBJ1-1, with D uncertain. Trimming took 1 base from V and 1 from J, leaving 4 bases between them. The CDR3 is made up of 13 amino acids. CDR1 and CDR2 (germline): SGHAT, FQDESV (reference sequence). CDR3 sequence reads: CASSLGANTEAFF. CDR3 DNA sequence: TGTGCCAGCAGCTTAGGGGCGAACACTGAAGCTTTCTTT.

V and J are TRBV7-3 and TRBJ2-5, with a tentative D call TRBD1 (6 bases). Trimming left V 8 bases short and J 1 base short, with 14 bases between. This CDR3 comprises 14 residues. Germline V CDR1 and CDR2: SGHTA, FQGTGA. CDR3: CASSLDRTQETQYF. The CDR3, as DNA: TGTGCCAGCTCCCTTGACAGGACCCAAGAGACCCAGTACTTC.

The CDR3 coding sequence is TGTGCCTGGGGGGCTCAGGGACTTTTCCAGCCCCAGCATTTT. Translating gives CAWGAQGLFQPQHF. V is TRBV30 and J is TRBJ1-5; D might be TRBD1 (5 bases). The CDR3 loop spans 14 amino acids. Per germline, CDR1 GTSNPN and CDR2 SVGIG (reference sequence). Trimming removed 5 bases from V and 7 bases from J, with 18 bases in between.

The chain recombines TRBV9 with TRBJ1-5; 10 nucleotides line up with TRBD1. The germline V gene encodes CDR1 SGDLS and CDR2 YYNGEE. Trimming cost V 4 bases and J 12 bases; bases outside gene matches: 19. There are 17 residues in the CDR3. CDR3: CASSQDGTGAQSGRQHF. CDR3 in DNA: TGTGCCAGCAGCCAAGACGGGACAGGGGCGCAATCGGGTCGCCAGCATTTT.

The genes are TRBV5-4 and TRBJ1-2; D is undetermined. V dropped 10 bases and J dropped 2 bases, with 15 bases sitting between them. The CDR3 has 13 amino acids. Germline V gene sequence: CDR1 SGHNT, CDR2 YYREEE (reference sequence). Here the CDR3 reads CAVLQSGNYGYTF. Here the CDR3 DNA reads TGTGCCGTACTACAGAGCGGAAACTATGGCTACACCTTC.